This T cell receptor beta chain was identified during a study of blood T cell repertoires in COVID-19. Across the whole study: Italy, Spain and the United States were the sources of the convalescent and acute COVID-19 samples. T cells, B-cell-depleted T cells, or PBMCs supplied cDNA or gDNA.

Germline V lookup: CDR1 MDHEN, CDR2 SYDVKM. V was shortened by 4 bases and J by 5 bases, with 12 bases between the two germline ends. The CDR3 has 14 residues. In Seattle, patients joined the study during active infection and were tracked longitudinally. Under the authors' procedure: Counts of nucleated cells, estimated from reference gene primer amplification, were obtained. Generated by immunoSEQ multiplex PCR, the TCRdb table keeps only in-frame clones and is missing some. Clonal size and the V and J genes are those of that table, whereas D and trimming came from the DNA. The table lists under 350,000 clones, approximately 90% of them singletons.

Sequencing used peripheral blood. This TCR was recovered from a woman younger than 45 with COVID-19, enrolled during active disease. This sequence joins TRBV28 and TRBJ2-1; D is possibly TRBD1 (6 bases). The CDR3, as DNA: TGTGCCAGCAGTTCGAGGGGGAGCCACAATGAGCAGTTCTTC. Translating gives CASSSRGSHNEQFF.